The rows below give T cell receptor beta chains drawn from one sample of a study of post-analysis software for immune sequencing data. TCRdb reprocessed the PCR reads with MiXCR, giving one entry per CDR3 protein. The sample includes 600,000 to 700,000 distinct CDR3 sequences, 55% to 70% seen only once; the top ten take approximately 10%. Sequencing input: blood. These receptor sequences come from a girl aged 2-10 years with multiple sclerosis. Both conserved end residues are part of each CDR3. The D gene is left open where the match is weak. Clone size appears in some rows only: once, few, many, or a class for an expanded clone.

D,V,J,size,DNA,CDR3
NA,TRBV29-1,TRBJ1-1,NA,TGCAGCGCCCTAGTTGGGGGGTGGACTGAAGCTTTCTTT,CSALVGGWTEAFF
TRBD2,TRBV25-1,TRBJ2-5,few,TGTGCCAGCAGTGAAGGGGCGGGAGAGCAGGAGACCCAGTACTTC,CASSEGAGEQETQYF
NA,TRBV29-1,TRBJ1-1,NA,TGCAGCGTTGAACTGAGGATGAAGACTGAAGCTTTCTTT,CSVELRMKTEAFF
NA,TRBV5-1,TRBJ2-7,NA,TGCGCCAGCAGCTTGGCCTCCTGCGTGAGGGAGCAGTACTTC,CASSLASCVREQYF
NA,TRBV7-2,TRBJ1-1,NA,TGTGCCAGCAGCTTAGGCGAGATCAGGGATGTGGGTTTCTTT,CASSLGEIRDVGFF
NA,TRBV24-1,TRBJ2-1,NA,TGTGCCACCAGTGATTCTAGGGCGGCCACTGGCAATGAGCAGTTCTTC,CATSDSRAATGNEQFF
TRBD1,TRBV29-1,TRBJ1-5,NA,TGCAGCGTAACAGGGGGCGGAAATCAGCCCCAGCATTTT,CSVTGGGNQPQHF
TRBD1,TRBV10-2,TRBJ1-1,NA,TGCGCCAGCAGGGAGGGGGCTGGGGCTGAAGCTTTCTTT,CASREGAGAEAFF
TRBD2,TRBV5-1,TRBJ2-3,NA,TGCGCCAGCAGCTTATGGACTAGCGGGGGGGCTGGAGATACGCAGTATTTT,CASSLWTSGGAGDTQYF
TRBD2,TRBV20-1,TRBJ2-3,few,TGCAGTGTTCCGACTAGCGCCAGCACAGATACGCAGTATTTT,CSVPTSASTDTQYF
TRBD2,TRBV4-2,TRBJ2-5,NA,TGTGCCAGCAGCTTTTCGCTAGCGGGGGAACAAGAGACCCAGTACTTC,CASSFSLAGEQETQYF
NA,TRBV5-1,TRBJ2-3,few,TGCGCCAGCAGCTTGGGTCCCCCCCGGGGCACAGATACGCAGTATTTT,CASSLGPPRGTDTQYF
TRBD2,TRBV15,TRBJ2-3,NA,TGTGCCACCATCCCAGGCAAGACTAGCGGGAGGACAGATACGCAGTATTTT,CATIPGKTSGRTDTQYF
TRBD2,TRBV2,TRBJ2-7,NA,TGTGCCAGCAGTGAAGTGGCGGGAGTCTACGAGCAGTACTTC,CASSEVAGVYEQYF
NA,TRBV29-1,TRBJ1-1,NA,TGCAGCGTTTGGGTGAGCAGGGGAAACACTGAAGCTTTCTTT,CSVWVSRGNTEAFF
TRBD1,TRBV27,TRBJ1-4,NA,TGTGCCAGCAGCCTACTCGGACAGGGGGATGAAAAACTGTTTTTT,CASSLLGQGDEKLFF
TRBD2,TRBV20-1,TRBJ2-5,once,TGCAGTACTACGGGACTAGCACAAGAGACCCAGTACTTC,CSTTGLAQETQYF
NA,TRBV28,TRBJ2-7,NA,TGTGCCAGCAGTTTACCCCACTCGCTACCGGGCGAGCAGTACTTC,CASSLPHSLPGEQYF
NA,TRBV4-3,TRBJ2-1,NA,TGCGCCAGCAGCCAAAAGCCGGGTTCTTGGGTCAATGAGCAGTTCTTC,CASSQKPGSWVNEQFF
NA,TRBV25-1,TRBJ2-7,few,TGTGCCAGCCGATCGGGCTACGAGCAGTACTTC,CASRSGYEQYF
TRBD2,TRBV7-2,TRBJ2-1,NA,TGTGCCAGCAGCTTTTCCAAGACTAGCGGGAGGGCGGGTGAGCAGTTCTTC,CASSFSKTSGRAGEQFF
NA,TRBV6-1,TRBJ1-5,NA,TGTGCCAGCAGTGAGACGGGATATCAGCCCCAGCATTTT,CASSETGYQPQHF
NA,TRBV11-2,TRBJ2-1,NA,TGTGCCAGCAGCTTAAGGTTAGCGGCCGGCAGGGATGAGCAGTTCTTC,CASSLRLAAGRDEQFF
NA,TRBV4-3,TRBJ2-3,NA,TGCGCCAGCAGCCCCGGGGTGGGGAATACGCAGTATTTT,CASSPGVGNTQYF
NA,TRBV20-1,TRBJ2-3,few,TGCAGTGCCAAGGACCCGACTAACACAGATACGCAGTATTTT,CSAKDPTNTDTQYF
NA,TRBV6-6,TRBJ2-2,NA,TGTGCCAGCAGTTATGAGGGGGGCGGCAGCACCGGGGAGCTGTTTTTT,CASSYEGGGSTGELFF
NA,TRBV5-1,TRBJ2-5,NA,TGCGCCAGCAGCTACGAGGGACCGGCGACCCTAGAGACCCAGTACTTC,CASSYEGPATLETQYF
TRBD1,TRBV29-1,TRBJ2-7,NA,TGCAGCGTTGGCTCCGGGACAGCCTACGAGCAGTACTTC,CSVGSGTAYEQYF
NA,TRBV29-1,TRBJ2-3,few,TGCAGCGTTGGTGTCCCAAAGGGCTTGGTGTTGAATACGCAGTATTTT,CSVGVPKGLVLNTQYF
TRBD1,TRBV7-2,TRBJ1-2,NA,TGTGCCAGCAGCCACGCAGGGGGAGGTGTTGGCTACACCTTC,CASSHAGGGVGYTF
TRBD1,TRBV6-1,TRBJ2-7,NA,TGTGCCAGCAGTGAAGGGGACAGGGATTCCTACGAGCAGTACTTC,CASSEGDRDSYEQYF
NA,TRBV12-3/TRBV12-4,TRBJ1-5,few,TGTGCCAGCCAAGACAGGAGCAATCAGCCCCAGCATTTT,CASQDRSNQPQHF
NA,TRBV4-1,TRBJ2-1,NA,TGCGCCAGCAGTGACGGGTTAGTGGGGTACAATGAGCAGTTCTTC,CASSDGLVGYNEQFF
TRBD2,TRBV12-5,TRBJ2-1,once,TGTGCTAGTGGTTTGGGCCTGACTAGCGGGAGGGTATACAATGAGCAGTTCTTC,CASGLGLTSGRVYNEQFF
TRBD1,TRBV4-1,TRBJ2-7,NA,TGCGCCAGCAGCCAAGAAAGAGGGGGCGCGCGCTACGAGCAGTACTTC,CASSQERGGARYEQYF
NA,TRBV20-1,TRBJ2-5,once,TGCAGTGCTGACCGACGGACGCCTTTGGGGCAGACCCAGTACTTC,CSADRRTPLGQTQYF
NA,TRBV7-3,TRBJ2-7,NA,TGTGCCAGCAGCTTAAATGGGCGGGGTGAGCAGTACTTC,CASSLNGRGEQYF
NA,TRBV6-2/TRBV6-3,TRBJ1-4,once,TGTGCCAGCAGTTACCGCGGCGGATGGGGTGAAAAACTGTTTTTT,CASSYRGGWGEKLFF
NA,TRBV14,TRBJ2-3,few,TGTGCCAGCAGCCAAGGGCGGGTTATGACAGATACGCAGTATTTT,CASSQGRVMTDTQYF
NA,TRBV12-3/TRBV12-4,TRBJ2-1,few,TGTGCCAGCAGTTTTTGGGCAGGGGACAATGAGCAGTTCTTC,CASSFWAGDNEQFF
NA,TRBV3-1,TRBJ2-1,NA,TGTGCCAGCAGCCAAGCCCAGGGGCGGTTAAATGAGCAGTTCTTC,CASSQAQGRLNEQFF
NA,TRBV5-1,TRBJ2-3,once,TGCGCCAGCAGCTTGGCCGTCAACCCCATAGATAGCACAGATACGCAGTATTTT,CASSLAVNPIDSTDTQYF
TRBD2,TRBV4-2,TRBJ2-1,NA,TGTGCCAGCAGCCAAGTAACCGGGACTAGCGGCTCGAATGAGCAGTTCTTC,CASSQVTGTSGSNEQFF
NA,TRBV12-3/TRBV12-4,TRBJ2-3,NA,TGTGCCAGCGCGGATGGCACAGATACGCAGTATTTT,CASADGTDTQYF
NA,TRBV5-1,TRBJ2-1,NA,TGCGCCAGCAGCTTGGACCCCGGCAAGGAGCAGTTCTTC,CASSLDPGKEQFF
NA,TRBV4-1,TRBJ2-7,few,TGCGCCAGCAGCCAAGATCAGAACTCCGAGCAGTACTTC,CASSQDQNSEQYF
NA,TRBV29-1,TRBJ2-7,NA,TGCAGCGTTGGGCTGAGAGCCTACGAGCAGTACTTC,CSVGLRAYEQYF
NA,TRBV19,TRBJ2-1,once,TGTGCCAGTAGTATTTTTAGGGACAATGAGCAGTTCTTC,CASSIFRDNEQFF
TRBD1,TRBV6-4,TRBJ2-3,NA,TGTGCCAGCAGTGACCCCTGGACAGGGAACACAGATACGCAGTATTTT,CASSDPWTGNTDTQYF
NA,TRBV7-2,TRBJ2-7,NA,TGTGCCAGCAGCAACCGCTGCGAGCAGTACTTC,CASSNRCEQYF